The 5 T cell receptor beta chains below come from one sample, sequenced in a study of blood T cell repertoires in COVID-19. Method: immunoSEQ multiplex PCR; TCRdb's copy keeps in-frame clones and lacks some. The table includes 150,000 to 200,000 clones, over 60% detected once. Sequenced material: peripheral blood. The receptors were gathered from a woman in her sixties or seventies with acute or convalescent COVID-19.

The chain has TRBV9 and TRBJ1-6; D is undetermined. Deletions cut 3 bases from V and 9 bases from J, with 10 bases between. CDR3 length equals 13 residues. In germline, CDR1 is SGDLS, CDR2 YYNGEE. CDR3 DNA: TGTGCCAGCAGCGGACATTACGCTTCACCCCTCCACTTT. Its translation is CASSGHYASPLHF.

This clone was seen a handful of times. V gene TRBV14 combines with J gene TRBJ2-4, with TRBD1 identical over 7 bases. The germline V gene encodes CDR1 SGHDN and CDR2 FVKESK. V lost 4 bases to trimming and J lost 6 bases; unmatched junction nucleotides: 0. The CDR3 consists of 12 residues. Here the CDR3 reads CASSRDRNIQYF. The CDR3 region has the DNA TGTGCCAGCAGCCGGGACAGAAACATTCAGTACTTC.

This clone was counted a single time. The V and J genes are TRBV19 and TRBJ1-2; 8 bases line up with TRBD1. J gave up 5 bases and V 3 bases, and 8 bases lay outside the gene matches. Germline CDR1 is LNHDA and CDR2 is SQIVND (reference sequence). CDR3 size: 15 residues. CDR3 region: CASSIPSGQVYGYTF. CDR3 sequence (DNA): TGTGCCAGTAGTATCCCTTCGGGACAGGTTTATGGCTACACCTTC.

The chain has TRBV5-1 and TRBJ2-3; 8 bases fit TRBD2. J gave up 2 bases and V 7 bases, and 6 bases lay outside the gene matches. The CDR3 spans 14 residues. Per germline, CDR1 SGHRS and CDR2 YFSETQ. Written as DNA, the CDR3 is TGCGCCAGCTCCCCCGGGAGGGACACAGATACGCAGTATTTT. Protein: CASSPGRDTDTQYF.

The rearrangement joins TRBV2 to TRBJ1-4; maybe TRBD1 (6 bases). This CDR3 is 16 amino acids long. The germline gives CDR1 SNHLY, CDR2 FYNNEI. With 1 base removed from V and 11 bases from J, the gap between germline ends came to 20 bases. In nucleotides, the CDR3 is TGTGCCAGCAGTGAAGGGGGAGGGGGGCGGGGAGTTAAACTGTTTTTT. Amino acid sequence: CASSEGGGGRGVKLFF.